The clone carrying this TCR beta chain showed up many times. Its antigen is not known. This sample stems from a study of read filtering for tumor transcriptome and immune sequencing. Study details: 8 patients were R-ISS I, 16 were R-ISS II, 6 or 7 were R-ISS III.

General study points: IR-seq captured clonotypes deeper and more reliably than RNA-seq.

Molecular barcoded adaptors covering alpha/delta and beta/gamma chains were used on 400 ng RNA. MiXCR, run by TCRdb on the reads, gives a single entry per CDR3 protein. The sample has 45,000 to 50,000 distinct CDR3 sequences, approximately 12% seen once. The V gene's germline CDR1 is MDHEN and CDR2 SYDVKM. V was cut by 6 bases and J by 2 bases, with 17 bases left in between. The CDR3 runs to 16 residues. Source material: a population of CD138-negative cells sorted from bone marrow. The clonotype originates from a donor at least 40 years old with multiple myeloma. The V gene is TRBV28, the J gene TRBJ1-5, with D perhaps TRBD1 (5 bases). The CDR3 here is CASSPGRRGGNQPQHF. The CDR3 DNA is TGTGCCAGCAGCCCGGGACGTAGAGGTGGCAATCAGCCCCAGCATTTT.